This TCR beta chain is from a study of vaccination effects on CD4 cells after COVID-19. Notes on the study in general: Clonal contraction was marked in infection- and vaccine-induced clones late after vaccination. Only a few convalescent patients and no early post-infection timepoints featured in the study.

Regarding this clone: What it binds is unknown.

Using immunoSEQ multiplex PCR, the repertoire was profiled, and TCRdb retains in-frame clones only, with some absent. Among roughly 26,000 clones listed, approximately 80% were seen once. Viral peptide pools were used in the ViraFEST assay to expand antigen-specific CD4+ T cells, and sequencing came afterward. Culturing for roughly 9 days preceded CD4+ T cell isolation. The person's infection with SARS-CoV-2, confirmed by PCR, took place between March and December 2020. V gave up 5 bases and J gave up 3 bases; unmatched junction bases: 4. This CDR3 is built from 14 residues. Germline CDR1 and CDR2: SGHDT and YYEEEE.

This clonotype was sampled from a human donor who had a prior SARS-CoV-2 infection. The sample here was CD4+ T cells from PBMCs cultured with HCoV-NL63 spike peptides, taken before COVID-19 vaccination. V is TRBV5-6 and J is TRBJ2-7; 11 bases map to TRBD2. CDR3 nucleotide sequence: TGTGCCAGCAGTCTGGGACTAGCGGTCTACGAGCAGTACTTC. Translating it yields CASSLGLAVYEQYF.